This T cell receptor (beta chain) was documented in a study of technical replicates of blood from several donors. Profiled with immunoSEQ multiplex PCR; TCRdb holds only in-frame clones, not every one. The table includes tens of thousands of clones, around 94% detected once. The CDR3 has 14 amino acids. Trimming shortened V by 3 bases and J by 3 bases, and 14 bases separated the two germline ends. Germline lookup yields CDR1 GTSNPN and CDR2 SVGIG (reference sequence). This receptor was obtained from a human donor in good health. The J gene is TRBJ2-5, the V gene TRBV30; possibly TRBD1 for D (6 bases). Sequenced: T cells isolated from PBMCs. The CDR3 spells CAWRRVGGKETQYF. The CDR3 DNA follows: TGTGCCTGGAGACGCGTAGGGGGTAAAGAGACCCAGTACTTC. Combining the CDR3 with reference TRBV30 and TRBJ2-5 gives the whole variable domain SQTIHQWPATLVQPVGSPLSLECTVEGTSNPNLYWYRQAAGRGLQLLFYSVGIGQISSEVPQNLSASRPQDRQFILSSKKLLLSDSGFYLCAWRRVGGKETQYFGPGTRLLVL.